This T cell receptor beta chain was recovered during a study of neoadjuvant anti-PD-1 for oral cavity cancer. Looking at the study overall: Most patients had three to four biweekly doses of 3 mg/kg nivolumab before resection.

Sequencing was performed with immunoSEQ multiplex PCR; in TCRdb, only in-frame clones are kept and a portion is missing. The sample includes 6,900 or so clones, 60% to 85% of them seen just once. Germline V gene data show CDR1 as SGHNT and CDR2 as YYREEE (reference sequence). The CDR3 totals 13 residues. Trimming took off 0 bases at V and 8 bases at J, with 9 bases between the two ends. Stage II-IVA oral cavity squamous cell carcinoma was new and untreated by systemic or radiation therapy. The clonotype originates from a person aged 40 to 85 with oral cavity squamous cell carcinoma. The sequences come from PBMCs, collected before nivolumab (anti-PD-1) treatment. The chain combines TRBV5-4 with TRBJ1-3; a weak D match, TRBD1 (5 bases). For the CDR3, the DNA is TGTGCCAGCAGCTTGGCGGGGGATGACACCATATATTTT. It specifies CASSLAGDDTIYF.